These 31 T cell receptor gamma chains share one sample of origin, sequenced in a study of Vδ1+ human thymocytes. Overall study findings and caveats: Thymic TRG and TRD repertoires appeared highly polyclonal, with Gaussian CDR3 length distributions.

Their antigens remain unidentified. RNA was extracted from the cells and then reverse transcribed. CDR3 amplicons came from multiplex PCR with pooled V-gene forward and constant-region reverse primers. TCRdb called clones anew from the multiplex PCR reads with CATT. The top ten hold about 2.1% of the sample, which has more than 9,000 gamma-chain clones, about 47% seen once. Sequenced input: Vdelta1+ gamma-delta thymocytes from the thymus. Specified subset: FACS-sorted CD3+ TCRalphabeta- TCRVdelta1+ TCRVdelta2- thymocytes. The receptors stem from a boy under two years old who had congenital heart surgery.

V and J are TRGV9 and TRGJP. TCRdb lists no J gene, so it was determined here by aligning the DNA to germline. The J segment lost 19 bases and the V segment lost 5 bases, leaving 14 bases of the junction unmatched. The CDR3 runs 14 residues. Germline V CDR1 and CDR2: GITISATS, ISYDGTV (reference sequence). The CDR3 loop is CALWAPPEGKIKVF. Here the CDR3 DNA reads TGTGCCTTGTGGGCGCCCCCTGAAGGGAAAATCAAGGTATTT.

The V gene is TRGV8, the J gene TRGJP2. Because TCRdb records no J gene, it was assigned here through a match of the DNA to germline. The germline gives CDR1 VENAVY, CDR2 YDSYNSRV. The CDR3 has 17 residues. V shed 3 bases and J 0 bases; nucleotides not matched to a gene: 10. The CDR3 is CATWDVFGNSSDWIKTF. Written as DNA, the CDR3 is TGTGCCACCTGGGATGTGTTTGGGAATAGTAGTGATTGGATCAAGACGTTT.

This clone appeared a few times. The chain employs TRGV5 and TRGJ1 or TRGJ2. Germline V lookup: CDR1 VINAFY, CDR2 YDVSNSKD. The length of the CDR3 is 13 residues. With V trimmed by 0 bases and J by 7 bases, 6 bases remained unmatched. CDR3 sequence reads: CATWDRPEYKKLF. The DNA of the CDR3 is TGTGCCACCTGGGACAGGCCAGAATATAAGAAACTCTTT.

This clone was seen a handful of times. A much larger clonotype is one base distant, so this may be a read error. The chain couples TRGV9 to TRGJ1 or TRGJ2. CDR1 is GITISATS and CDR2 is ISYDGTV in the germline V gene (reference sequence). V lost 3 bases, J lost 6 bases, and 2 bases stayed unmatched. The CDR3 has 11 amino acids. The CDR3 DNA is TGTGCCTTGTGGGAGTTTTATAAGAAACTCTTT. Translated: CALWEFYKKLF.

On this clone itself: With a much larger clone just one base away, this may be a read error. The chain has TRGV5 and TRGJ1 or TRGJ2. No J gene was available from TCRdb, and it was assigned here by a germline match of the DNA. The V gene end was trimmed by 3 bases and the J gene end by 2 bases; junction bases not matched to a gene: 4. From germline, CDR1 is VINAFY and CDR2 YDVSNSKD. The CDR3 spans 13 residues. The CDR3 protein is CATWDGYYYKKLF. DNA for the CDR3: TGTGCCACCTGGGACGGGTATTATTATAAGAAACTCTTT.

This clone was detected only a few times. V is TRGV9 and J is TRGJ1 or TRGJ2. The CDR3 is 11 residues long. The germline CDR1 and CDR2 sequences are GITISATS and ISYDGTV (reference sequence). V was pared by 4 bases and J by 7 bases, with 4 bases of the junction left unmatched. DNA for the CDR3: TGTGCCTTGTGGGATGGCTATAAGAAACTCTTT. Translated: CALWDGYKKLF.

This clone is classed as medium-sized. Other DNA sequences within the sample encode an identical CDR3. The rearrangement uses TRGV3 and TRGJ1 or TRGJ2. TCRdb gives no J gene; it was assigned here by matching the DNA to germline. The V and J ends lost 0 bases and 7 bases, in that order; junction bases with no gene match: 3. The CDR3 is made up of 12 amino acids. CDR1 is VTNTFY, CDR2 YDVSTARD, per germline (reference sequence). The CDR3 nucleotides read TGTGCCACCTGGGACAGGCGGTATAAGAAACTCTTT. This sequence encodes CATWDRRYKKLF.

A note on this clone: The sample holds other DNA sequences that translate to the same CDR3. The V gene is TRGV4, the J gene TRGJ1 or TRGJ2. V lost 0 bases and J lost 6; bases outside the gene matches: 5. Looked up from germline, CDR1 is EGSTGY and CDR2 is YDSYTSSV. CDR3 length: 13 amino acids. In nucleotides, the CDR3 is TGTGCCACCTGGGATGGGCCTTGTTATAAGAAACTCTTT. Its translation is CATWDGPCYKKLF.

The chain has TRGV4 and TRGJ1 or TRGJ2. TCRdb lists no J gene, so it was determined here by aligning the DNA to germline. Trimming cost V 4 bases and J 7 bases; bases outside gene matches: 10. The CDR3 totals 13 residues. Per the germline V gene, CDR1 is EGSTGY and CDR2 is YDSYTSSV. The CDR3 DNA is TGTGCCACCTGGGAAGTGATCTGGTATAAGAAACTCTTT. Its protein product is CATWEVIWYKKLF.

This rearrangement joins TRGV2 to TRGJ1 or TRGJ2. The J gene, left out of TCRdb, was set here by checking the DNA against germline. The J segment lost 6 bases and the V segment lost 8 bases, leaving 10 bases of the junction unmatched. CDR1 is EGSNGY, CDR2 YDSYNSKV, per germline. The CDR3 totals 12 residues. The CDR3 is CATYEKGYKKLF. The CDR3 nucleotides are TGTGCCACCTATGAAAAGGGTTATAAGAAACTCTTT.

This clone was recorded a few times. A single base separates this from a much larger clone, so it may be a read error. Other DNA sequences in the same sample also yield this CDR3. The V call is TRGV9, the J call TRGJ1 or TRGJ2. The germline V gene encodes CDR1 GITISATS and CDR2 ISYDGTV (reference sequence). The length of the CDR3 is 13 residues. Trimming cost V 2 bases and J 1 base; bases outside gene matches: 2. CDR3 loop: CALWEANYYKKLF. Here the CDR3 DNA reads TGTGCCTTGTGGGAGGCCAATTATTATAAGAAACTCTTT.

This clone was seen only a few times. The rearrangement joins TRGV9 to TRGJP2. This CDR3 is built from 16 residues. With V trimmed by 2 bases and J by 3 bases, 9 bases remained unmatched. Germline assignment: CDR1 GITISATS and CDR2 ISYDGTV (reference sequence). CDR3 sequence: CALWEATEGSDWIKTF. DNA of the CDR3: TGTGCCTTGTGGGAGGCGACGGAGGGTAGTGATTGGATCAAGACGTTT.

The J gene is TRGJP2, the V gene TRGV4. TCRdb leaves out the J gene; it was filled in here by matching the DNA to germline. This CDR3 spans 14 amino acids. Germline CDR1 is EGSTGY and CDR2 is YDSYTSSV. V was clipped by 0 bases and J by 8 bases; unmatched bases: 6. Written as DNA, the CDR3 is TGTGCCACCTGGGATGGGCTGCGAGATTGGATCAAGACGTTT. It specifies CATWDGLRDWIKTF.

The rearrangement uses TRGV5 and TRGJ1 or TRGJ2. TCRdb carries no J gene annotation; the J gene was assigned here by matching the DNA with germline. The length of the CDR3 is 13 residues. The V gene end was trimmed by 0 bases and the J gene end by 8 bases; junction bases not matched to a gene: 7. CDR1 and CDR2 from the germline V gene are VINAFY and YDVSNSKD. CDR3 coding DNA: TGTGCCACCTGGGACAGGCCCCAAAATAAGAAACTCTTT. As protein: CATWDRPQNKKLF.

The V call is TRGV8, the J call TRGJ1 or TRGJ2. The J gene is absent in TCRdb and was assigned here via DNA matching to germline. From germline, CDR1 is VENAVY and CDR2 YDSYNSRV. This CDR3 has 12 residues. V lost 1 base and J lost 11; bases outside the gene matches: 8. The chain's CDR3 is CATWDRTDEKLF. Here the CDR3 DNA reads TGTGCCACCTGGGATAGAACGGATGAGAAACTCTTT.

The chain recombines TRGV8 with TRGJ1 or TRGJ2. The CDR3 extends over 12 amino acids. Germline CDR1 is VENAVY and CDR2 is YDSYNSRV. V shed 3 bases, J shed 6 bases, and the junction held 5 bases outside the gene matches. CDR3 bases: TGTGCCACCTGGGATGACAGTTATAAGAAACTCTTT. Its protein is CATWDDSYKKLF.

The gene calls are TRGV3 and TRGJ1 or TRGJ2. TCRdb leaves out the J gene; it was filled in here by matching the DNA to germline. The CDR3 is made up of 15 amino acids. Losses at the gene ends were 0 bases for V and 5 bases for J; bases not matched to a gene: 10. Per germline, CDR1 VTNTFY and CDR2 YDVSTARD (reference sequence). CDR3 coding DNA: TGTGCCACCTGGGACAGGCCAACATTAGATTATAAGAAACTCTTT. Protein: CATWDRPTLDYKKLF.

V usage is TRGV5 and J usage is TRGJ1 or TRGJ2. TCRdb gives no J gene; it was assigned here by matching the DNA to germline. The CDR3 has 17 amino acids. Germline V gene lookup returns CDR1 VINAFY and CDR2 YDVSNSKD. J gave up 0 bases and V 0 bases, and 11 bases lay outside the gene matches. The CDR3 nucleotides read TGTGCCACCTGGGACAGGCCAAAACCTTCGAATTATTATAAGAAACTCTTT. Protein: CATWDRPKPSNYYKKLF.

The rearrangement joins TRGV9 to TRGJ1 or TRGJ2. TCRdb lists no J gene, so it was determined here by aligning the DNA to germline. Germline-derived CDR1 and CDR2 are GITISATS and ISYDGTV (reference sequence). This CDR3 has 13 residues. J was trimmed by 3 bases and V by 5 bases; bases with no gene match: 7. This chain's CDR3 is CALWGAIYYKKLF. DNA of the CDR3: TGTGCCTTGTGGGGGGCAATTTATTATAAGAAACTCTTT.

The chain has TRGV9 and TRGJ1 or TRGJ2. The J gene is absent in TCRdb and was assigned here via DNA matching to germline. The V and J ends lost 0 bases and 10 bases, in that order; junction bases with no gene match: 18. Germline V CDR1 and CDR2: GITISATS, ISYDGTV (reference sequence). The CDR3 contains 16 residues. Written as DNA, the CDR3 is TGTGCCTTGTGGGAGGTGTTAGGTCTTTTGCCGGAAAAGAAACTCTTT. Translated, it gives CALWEVLGLLPEKKLF.

The chain carries TRGV2 and TRGJ1 or TRGJ2. The J gene, absent from TCRdb, was called here by matching the DNA to germline. The CDR3 loop spans 14 amino acids. V gave up 6 bases and J gave up 6 bases; unmatched junction bases: 14. Germline CDR1 is EGSNGY and CDR2 is YDSYNSKV. DNA for the CDR3: TGTGCCACCTGGATTGGCCCCCGGGGTTATAAGAAACTCTTT. Amino acids: CATWIGPRGYKKLF.

V usage is TRGV8 and J usage is TRGJ1 or TRGJ2. The J gene, not given by TCRdb, was assigned here from a germline match of the nucleotide sequence. This CDR3 comprises 14 residues. CDR1 is VENAVY, CDR2 YDSYNSRV, per germline. V gave up 0 bases and J gave up 7 bases; unmatched junction bases: 9. CDR3 region: CATWDRRVEYKKLF. As DNA, the CDR3 is TGTGCCACCTGGGATAGGCGGGTCGAATATAAGAAACTCTTT.

This chain connects TRGV9 to TRGJ1 or TRGJ2. With V trimmed by 5 bases and J by 13 bases, 17 bases remained unmatched. The CDR3 totals 13 residues. The germline gives CDR1 GITISATS, CDR2 ISYDGTV (reference sequence). The CDR3: CALWASPRASKLF. As DNA, the CDR3 is TGTGCCTTGTGGGCGTCCCCCCGCGCGTCAAAACTCTTT.

This clone was picked up a small number of times. The V and J genes are TRGV9 and TRGJ1 or TRGJ2. The CDR3 length is 14 residues. CDR1 is GITISATS, CDR2 ISYDGTV, per germline (reference sequence). J was trimmed by 5 bases and V by 0 bases; bases with no gene match: 7. CDR3 amino acids: CALWEVHRNYKKLF. The DNA for the CDR3 is TGTGCCTTGTGGGAGGTGCACCGGAATTATAAGAAACTCTTT.

The chain uses TRGV5 and TRGJ1 or TRGJ2. The J gene is not listed in TCRdb, so it was assigned here from a DNA match to germline. Germline loops: CDR1 VINAFY, CDR2 YDVSNSKD. There are 16 residues in the CDR3. J gave up 0 bases and V 3 bases, and 11 bases lay outside the gene matches. CDR3 loop: CATWDGNPSNYYKKLF. In DNA form, the CDR3 reads TGTGCCACCTGGGACGGAAACCCCTCGAATTATTATAAGAAACTCTTT.

The genes are TRGV4 and TRGJ1 or TRGJ2. The J gene is not listed in TCRdb, so it was assigned here from a DNA match to germline. The CDR3 has 14 amino acids. Germline-derived CDR1 and CDR2 are EGSTGY and YDSYTSSV. The V gene end was trimmed by 3 bases and the J gene end by 3 bases; junction bases not matched to a gene: 8. As DNA, the CDR3 is TGTGCCACCTGGGATCCCCAATTTTATTATAAGAAACTCTTT. Protein sequence: CATWDPQFYYKKLF.

With regard to this clone: The junction and the germline gene differ at one end; a read error may be behind it. The rearrangement uses TRGV4 and TRGJ1 or TRGJ2. The J gene, left out of TCRdb, was set here by checking the DNA against germline. The CDR3 contains 12 residues. Germline V gene lookup returns CDR1 EGSTGY and CDR2 YDSYTSSV. CDR3 in amino acids: CATGDGGDKKLF. The CDR3 DNA reads as TGTGCCACCGGGGATGGAGGTGATAAGAAACTCTTT.

This clone was seen more than once but under ten times. The gene calls are TRGV9 and TRGJ1 or TRGJ2. Germline values: CDR1 GITISATS, CDR2 ISYDGTV (reference sequence). The CDR3 covers 13 residues. Trimming removed 0 bases from V and 7 bases from J; junction bases left unmatched: 6. The CDR3 DNA sequence: TGTGCCTTGTGGGAGGTGCCGGGGTATAAGAAACTCTTT. It translates to CALWEVPGYKKLF.

The chain is built from TRGV3 and TRGJ1 or TRGJ2. No J gene was available from TCRdb, and it was assigned here by a germline match of the DNA. The CDR3 is 13 residues long. CDR1 is VTNTFY, CDR2 YDVSTARD, per germline (reference sequence). V shed 0 bases, J shed 9 bases, and the junction held 8 bases outside the gene matches. The CDR3 bases are TGTGCCACCTGGGACAGGCATTTACGTAAGAAACTCTTT. Translating gives CATWDRHLRKKLF.

The chain couples TRGV9 to TRGJP2. The J gene, left out of TCRdb, was set here by checking the DNA against germline. The germline V gene encodes CDR1 GITISATS and CDR2 ISYDGTV (reference sequence). The CDR3 has 17 amino acids. V lost 0 bases, J lost 2 bases, and 9 bases stayed unmatched. In nucleotides, the CDR3 is TGTGCCTTGTGGGAGGTGTTGAAGGGGAGTAGTGATTGGATCAAGACGTTT. It yields the protein CALWEVLKGSSDWIKTF.

This chain connects TRGV5 to TRGJ1 or TRGJ2. TCRdb lists no J gene, so it was determined here by aligning the DNA to germline. CDR3 length: 14 amino acids. Losses at the gene ends were 0 bases for V and 9 bases for J; bases not matched to a gene: 11. Germline CDR1 is VINAFY and CDR2 is YDVSNSKD. CDR3 region: CATWDRRGRVKKLF. The CDR3 DNA reads TGTGCCACCTGGGACAGGCGAGGAAGGGTTAAGAAACTCTTT.